This T cell receptor (beta chain) was recorded in a study of shared clonotypes between healthy human individuals. The CDR3 is made up of 10 amino acids. Trimming took off 7 bases at V and 4 bases at J, with 7 bases between the two ends. CDR1 and CDR2 (germline): SQVTM, ANQGSEA. Clones were read by immunoSEQ multiplex PCR, and TCRdb kept only the in-frame ones, dropping some. The sample lists around 2.1 million clones, almost 96% occurring once. The table lists this clone with a count of one. The specimen sequenced was naive CD4+ T cells sorted from blood. Regarding subset: CD45RA+ positively selected. The chain links TRBV29-1 to TRBJ1-1; D not resolved. This clonotype originated in a man between 18 and 35 years old in good health. The CDR3 coding sequence is TGCAGCGCTGGGAGCACTGAAGCTTTCTTT. It encodes CSAGSTEAFF.